This entry lists 15 T cell receptor beta chains sequenced from one sample in a study of cytomegalovirus exposure and HLA in healthy donors. The PCR contained 60 Vbeta and 13 Jbeta primers. TCRdb keeps only in-frame clones here, not all; method: immunoSEQ multiplex PCR. The data contain over 150,000 clones, around 77% of them singletons. The source material was PBMCs. The receptors stem from a woman aged 18-35 years in good health and CMV-seronegative.

The chain employs TRBV27 and TRBJ2-1; D is possibly TRBD1 (5 bases). CDR3 length: 15 amino acids. Germline CDR1 reads MNHEY; CDR2 reads SMNVEV (reference sequence). Trimming took 2 bases from V and 7 from J, leaving 15 bases between them. CDR3 loop: CASSLLQGTSNEQFF. The CDR3 DNA follows: TGTGCCAGCAGTTTACTTCAGGGAACAAGTAATGAGCAGTTCTTC.

This chain links TRBV28 with TRBJ2-7, with TRBD2 as a possible D gene (5 bases). The CDR3 length is 14 residues. V lost 6 bases and J 4 bases, leaving 16 bases between the germline ends. Germline lookup yields CDR1 MDHEN and CDR2 SYDVKM. The CDR3 DNA follows: TGTGCCAGCAGCCCGGGAAACCCTATTTACGAGCAGTACTTC. It specifies CASSPGNPIYEQYF. Using reference TRBV28 and TRBJ2-7 for the parts outside the CDR3, the full variable domain is DVKVTQSSRYLVKRTGEKVFLECVQDMDHENMFWYRQDPGLGLRLIYFSYDVKMKEKGDIPEGYSVSREKKERFSLILESASTNQTSMYLCASSPGNPIYEQYFGPGTRLTVT.

J is TRBJ1-4 and V is TRBV7-2; no clear D. The germline V gene encodes CDR1 SGHTA and CDR2 FQGNSA. This CDR3 region has 14 residues. V lost 4 bases and J lost 6, with 12 bases in between. CDR3 sequence reads: CASSSRGLDEKLFF. CDR3 in DNA: TGTGCCAGCAGCTCGCGAGGGCTCGATGAAAAACTGTTTTTT.

CDR3 amino acids: CASTRIHSSYNEQFF. Written as DNA, the CDR3 is TGTGCCAGCACGAGGATCCATAGCTCCTACAATGAGCAGTTCTTC. The rearrangement links TRBV6-1 to TRBJ2-1; D gene ambiguous. The CDR3 covers 15 residues. CDR1 and CDR2 from the germline V gene are MNHNS and SASEGT. Between the trimmed V and J ends, which lost 7 bases and 0 bases, there was a span of 13 bases.

The V and J genes are TRBV9 and TRBJ2-7; D is perhaps TRBD1 (6 bases). Germline V CDR1 and CDR2: SGDLS, YYNGEE. The V end lost 0 bases, the J end lost 5 bases, and 15 bases lay between the germline ends. The CDR3 sequence is 15 residues long. CDR3 region: CASSVAPTGPHEQYF. CDR3 DNA sequence: TGTGCCAGCAGCGTAGCGCCGACAGGCCCCCACGAGCAGTACTTC.

The V gene is TRBV5-4, the J gene TRBJ2-3, with D possibly being TRBD2 (5 bases). V lost 7 bases, J lost 0 bases, and 15 bases lay in between. The germline CDR1 and CDR2 sequences are SGHNT and YYREEE (reference sequence). The CDR3 totals 15 residues. The CDR3 loop is CASLPEATSTDTQYF. The CDR3 DNA reads as TGTGCCAGCCTGCCGGAGGCAACTAGCACAGATACGCAGTATTTT.

This clone was recorded a few times. This chain joins TRBV4-1 and TRBJ1-1; D call uncertain. The ends were cut back, 5 bases at V and 3 bases at J, with 13 bases in the middle. The CDR3 consists of 14 residues. Germline CDR1 is MGHRA and CDR2 is YSYEKL. The CDR3 DNA sequence: TGCGCCAGCAGCTTCAACCCGGGAGACACTGAAGCTTTCTTT. Protein: CASSFNPGDTEAFF.

This clone was recorded a few times. The chain links TRBV11-3 to TRBJ2-5; D may be TRBD2 (5 bases). The CDR3 is made up of 14 amino acids. V lost 3 bases to trimming and J lost 5 bases, with 13 bases between them. Per germline, CDR1 SGHNT and CDR2 YENEEA. The CDR3 sequence is CASSLGERRETQYF. In nucleotides, the CDR3 is TGTGCCAGCAGCTTGGGTGAAAGGAGGGAGACCCAGTACTTC.

The V call is TRBV7-2, the J call TRBJ2-5; possible D gene TRBD1, 6 bases. The germline V gene encodes CDR1 SGHTA and CDR2 FQGNSA. This CDR3 is built from 17 residues. The V end was cut by 3 bases, the J end by 2 bases, with 19 bases between. Here the CDR3 reads CASSFHPQGNIQETQYF. CDR3 in DNA: TGTGCCAGCAGCTTCCATCCACAGGGTAATATTCAAGAGACCCAGTACTTC.

The chain has TRBV2 and TRBJ1-1; D call uncertain. Between the trimmed V and J ends, which lost 5 bases and 1 base, there was a span of 11 bases. The germline V gene has CDR1 SNHLY and CDR2 FYNNEI. The CDR3 is 14 amino acids. CDR3 amino acids: CASSLAAPNTEAFF. For the CDR3, the DNA is TGTGCCAGCAGTTTGGCGGCCCCGAACACTGAAGCTTTCTTT.

The J gene is TRBJ2-1, the V gene TRBV19; 8 bases match TRBD1. V was clipped by 1 base and J by 4 bases; unmatched bases: 6. The CDR3 covers 16 residues. Germline V gene sequence: CDR1 LNHDA, CDR2 SQIVND (reference sequence). The CDR3 DNA follows: TGTGCCAGTAGTATAGTATCGGACAGGGAATACAATGAGCAGTTCTTC. Its translation is CASSIVSDREYNEQFF.

The rearrangement links TRBV2 to TRBJ1-4, with 9 bases fitting TRBD1. V gave up 7 bases and J gave up 4 bases; unmatched junction bases: 10. There are 16 residues in the CDR3. Germline V gene lookup returns CDR1 SNHLY and CDR2 FYNNEI. The CDR3 nucleotides read TGTGCCAGCATCAAGAACAGGGGGCAGGTTAATGAAAAACTGTTTTTT. Its protein product is CASIKNRGQVNEKLFF.

The CDR3 DNA sequence: TGTGCCAGCAGCGGGGACAGGGTAAACATTCAGTACTTC. Translated, it gives CASSGDRVNIQYF. The chain recombines TRBV5-6 with TRBJ2-4, with 9 nucleotides matching TRBD1. The CDR3 is made up of 13 amino acids. Germline V gene data show CDR1 as SGHDT and CDR2 as YYEEEE. Losses at the gene ends were 4 bases for V and 6 bases for J; bases not matched to a gene: 2.

Only one count was recorded for this clone. V and J are TRBV5-1 and TRBJ2-1, with TRBD2 matching over 14 bases. CDR1 is SGHRS, CDR2 YFSETQ, per germline. V trimming: 5 bases; J trimming: 0 bases; junction bases outside the gene matches: 7. The CDR3 contains 18 residues. The CDR3 reads CASRSGTSGSISYNEQFF. In nucleotides, the CDR3 is TGCGCCAGCAGGTCCGGGACTAGCGGGAGTATCTCCTACAATGAGCAGTTCTTC.

The rearrangement uses TRBV4-1 and TRBJ2-3; TRBD2 agrees at 8 bases. Per germline, CDR1 MGHRA and CDR2 YSYEKL. The CDR3 is 17 amino acids. The J segment lost 0 bases and the V segment lost 1 base, leaving 6 bases of the junction unmatched. In nucleotides, the CDR3 is TGCGCCAGCAGCCAAGGGAGACTAGCGTCTAGCACAGATACGCAGTATTTT. Translating it yields CASSQGRLASSTDTQYF.